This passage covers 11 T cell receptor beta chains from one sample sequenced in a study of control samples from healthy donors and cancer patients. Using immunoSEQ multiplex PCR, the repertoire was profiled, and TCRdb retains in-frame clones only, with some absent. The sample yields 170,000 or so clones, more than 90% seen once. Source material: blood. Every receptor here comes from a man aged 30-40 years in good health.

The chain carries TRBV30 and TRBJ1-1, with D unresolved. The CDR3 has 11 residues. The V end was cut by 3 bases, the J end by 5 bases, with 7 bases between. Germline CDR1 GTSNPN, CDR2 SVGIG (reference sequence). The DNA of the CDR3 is TGTGCCTGGAGAGGGTGGACTGAAGCTTTCTTT. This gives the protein CAWRGWTEAFF.

The CDR3 region is CSASGQGLNYGYTF. DNA of the CDR3: TGCAGTGCTAGTGGGCAGGGGCTTAACTATGGCTACACCTTC. J is TRBJ1-2 and V is TRBV20-1; weak D call: TRBD1 (6 bases). Per germline, CDR1 DFQATT and CDR2 SNEGSKA (reference sequence). V was clipped by 3 bases and J by 1 base, with 12 bases between them. The CDR3 covers 14 residues.

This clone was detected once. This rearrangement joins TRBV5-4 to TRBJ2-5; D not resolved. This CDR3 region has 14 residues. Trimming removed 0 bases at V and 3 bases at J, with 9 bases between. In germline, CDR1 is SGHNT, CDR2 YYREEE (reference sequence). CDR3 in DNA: TGTGCCAGCAGCTTGGTAGGAAGGGAAGAGACCCAGTACTTC. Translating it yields CASSLVGREETQYF.

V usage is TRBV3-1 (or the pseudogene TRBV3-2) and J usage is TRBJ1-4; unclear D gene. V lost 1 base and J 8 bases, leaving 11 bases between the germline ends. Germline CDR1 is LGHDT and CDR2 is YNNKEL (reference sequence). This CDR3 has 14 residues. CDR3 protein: CASSQVVDGEKLFF. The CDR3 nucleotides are TGTGCCAGCAGCCAAGTAGTGGATGGGGAAAAACTGTTTTTT.

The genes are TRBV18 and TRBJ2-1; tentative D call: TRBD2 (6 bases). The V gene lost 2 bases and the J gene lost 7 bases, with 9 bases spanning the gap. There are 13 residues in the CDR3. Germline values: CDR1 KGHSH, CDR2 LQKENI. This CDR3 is CASSPGDFNEQFF. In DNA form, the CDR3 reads TGTGCCAGCTCACCAGGGGACTTTAATGAGCAGTTCTTC.

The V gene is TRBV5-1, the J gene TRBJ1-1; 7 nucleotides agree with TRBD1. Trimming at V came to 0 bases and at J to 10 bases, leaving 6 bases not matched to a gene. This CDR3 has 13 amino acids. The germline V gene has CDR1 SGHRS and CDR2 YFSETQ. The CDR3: CASSLDGTDGAFF. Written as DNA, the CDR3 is TGCGCCAGCAGCTTGGATGGGACAGATGGAGCTTTCTTT. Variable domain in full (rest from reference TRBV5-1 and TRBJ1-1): KAGVTQTPRYLIKTRGQQVTLSCSPISGHRSVSWYQQTPGQGLQFLFEYFSETQRNKGNFPGRFSGRQFSNSRSEMNVSTLELGDSALYLCASSLDGTDGAFFGQGTRLTVV.

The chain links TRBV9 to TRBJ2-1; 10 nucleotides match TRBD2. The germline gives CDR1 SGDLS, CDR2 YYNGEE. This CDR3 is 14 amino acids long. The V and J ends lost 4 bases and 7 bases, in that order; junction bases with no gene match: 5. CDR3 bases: TGTGCCAGCAGCCGACTAGCGGGTTCGAATGAGCAGTTCTTC. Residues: CASSRLAGSNEQFF.

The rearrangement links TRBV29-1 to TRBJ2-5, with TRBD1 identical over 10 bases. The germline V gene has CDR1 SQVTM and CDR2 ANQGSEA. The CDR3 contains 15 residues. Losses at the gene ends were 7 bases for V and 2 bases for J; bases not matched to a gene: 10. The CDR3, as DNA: TGCAGCGCCCGGCCCGGGACAGGGGAACAAGAGACCCAGTACTTC. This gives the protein CSARPGTGEQETQYF. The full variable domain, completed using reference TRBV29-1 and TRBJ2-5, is SAVISQKPSRDICQRGTSLTIQCQVDSQVTMMFWYRQQPGQSLTLIATANQGSEATYESGFVIDKFPISRPNLTFSTLTVSNMSPEDSSIYLCSARPGTGEQETQYFGPGTRLLVL.

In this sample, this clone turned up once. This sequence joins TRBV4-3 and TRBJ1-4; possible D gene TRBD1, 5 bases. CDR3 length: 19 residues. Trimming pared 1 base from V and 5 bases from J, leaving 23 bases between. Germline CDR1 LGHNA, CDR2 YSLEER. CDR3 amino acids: CASSQAAGLLGWVNEKLFF. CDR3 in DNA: TGCGCCAGCAGCCAAGCCGCGGGACTTTTGGGGTGGGTGAATGAAAAACTGTTTTTT.

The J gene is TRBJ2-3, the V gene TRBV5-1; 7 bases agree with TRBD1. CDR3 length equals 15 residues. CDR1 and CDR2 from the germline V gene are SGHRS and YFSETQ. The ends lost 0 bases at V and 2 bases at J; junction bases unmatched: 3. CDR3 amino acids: CASSLGGQYTDTQYF. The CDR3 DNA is TGCGCCAGCAGCTTGGGGGGACAGTACACAGATACGCAGTATTTT.

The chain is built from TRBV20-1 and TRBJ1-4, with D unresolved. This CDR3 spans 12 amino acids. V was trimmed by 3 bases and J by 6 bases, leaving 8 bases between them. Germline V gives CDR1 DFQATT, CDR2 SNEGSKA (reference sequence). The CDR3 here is CSASSGDEKLFF. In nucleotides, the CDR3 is TGCAGTGCTAGTAGCGGGGATGAAAAACTGTTTTTT.